Below are 8 T cell receptor beta chains sequenced from a single sample in a study of T cells in Graves' hyperthyroidism and ophthalmopathy. Amplification yielded TCR beta CDR3 regions, with RNA transcripts as the source. During a first-round RT-PCR of the TCR CDR3, the HTBI primer set was used. Each CDR3 protein is one row after TCRdb ran MiXCR on the multiplex PCR reads. Altogether around 500,000 distinct CDR3 sequences are present, about 15% being singletons, with the ten largest covering 11% to 15%. Sequencing was carried out using blood. The receptor set was obtained from a woman between 40 and 50 years old with Graves' hyperthyroidism.

This clonotype was counted ten times or more. The chain uses TRBV28 and TRBJ2-3; a weak D match, TRBD1 (6 bases). V dropped 6 bases and J dropped 5 bases, with 9 bases sitting between them. CDR3 size: 12 residues. CDR1 and CDR2 (germline): MDHEN, SYDVKM. The chain's CDR3 is CASRQGKDTQYF. The DNA for the CDR3 is TGTGCCAGCAGACAGGGCAAAGATACGCAGTATTTT.

In its sample, this clonotype was seen a few times. Given a much more abundant clone one base away, this may be a read error. The chain employs TRBV14 and TRBJ1-1; perhaps TRBD1 as D (6 bases). V was pared by 3 bases and J by 0 bases, with 8 bases between. The CDR3 contains 14 residues. The germline V gene encodes CDR1 SGHDN and CDR2 FVKESK. CDR3 DNA sequence: TGTGCCAGCAGCCAGGGACACTTGAACACTGAAGCTTTCTTT. It codes for CASSQGHLNTEAFF. Full variable domain (missing parts from reference TRBV14 and TRBJ1-1): EAGVTQFPSHSVIEKGQTVTLRCDPISGHDNLYWYRRVMGKEIKFLLHFVKESKQDESGMPNNRFLAERTGGTYSTLKVQPAELEDSGVYFCASSQGHLNTEAFFGQGTRLTVV.

This clonotype was found a few times. This sequence joins TRBV4-1 and TRBJ2-5; no clear D. Trimming left V 0 bases short and J 1 base short, with 9 bases between. CDR1 and CDR2 from the germline V gene are MGHRA and YSYEKL. The CDR3 spans 15 residues. The CDR3 nucleotides read TGCGCCAGCAGCCAAGAGGGTCGAGTCCAAGAGACCCAGTACTTC. This codes for CASSQEGRVQETQYF.

This clonotype was counted at least ten times. V gene TRBV18 combines with J gene TRBJ2-5, with unresolved D. The CDR3 consists of 14 residues. The germline V gene encodes CDR1 KGHSH and CDR2 LQKENI. V was clipped by 0 bases and J by 4 bases, with 9 bases between them. The CDR3 DNA reads TGTGCCAGCTCACCACCGATTAGCCCAGAGACCCAGTACTTC. Protein sequence: CASSPPISPETQYF. Supplemented by reference TRBV18 and TRBJ2-5, the full variable domain reads NAGVMQNPRHLVRRRGQEARLRCSPMKGHSHVYWYRQLPEEGLKFMVYLQKENIIDESGMPKERFSAEFPKEGPSILRIQQVVRGDSAAYFCASSPPISPETQYFGPGTRLLVL.

This clonotype was detected only a few times. The chain employs TRBV28 and TRBJ1-1; maybe TRBD1 (5 bases). The CDR3 is 13 residues long. Germline CDR1 MDHEN, CDR2 SYDVKM. Trimming pared 3 bases from V and 6 bases from J, leaving 11 bases between. CDR3 DNA: TGTGCCAGCAGTTTGGGGGTACAACCTGAAGCTTTCTTT. It encodes CASSLGVQPEAFF.

The V gene is TRBV24-1, the J gene TRBJ2-2; D not resolved. V lost 2 bases, J lost 6 bases, and 3 bases lay in between. The length of the CDR3 is 12 residues. Germline loops: CDR1 KGHDR, CDR2 SFDVKD. CDR3 residues: CATSDSSGELFF. DNA of the CDR3: TGTGCCACCAGTGATTCCTCCGGGGAGCTGTTTTTT.

A few counts support this clonotype. The junction does not match germline at one end; this may be a read error. The chain has TRBV12-3 or TRBV12-4 and TRBJ2-1; 8 positions agree with TRBD2. The CDR3 runs to 14 residues. In DNA form, the CDR3 reads TGTGCCAACAGTCCAGCGGGAGCCTACAATGAGCAGTTCTTC. It encodes CANSPAGAYNEQFF.

The chain employs TRBV29-1 and TRBJ2-7; 7 bases map to TRBD1. Germline CDR1 is SQVTM and CDR2 is ANQGSEA. This CDR3 has 14 residues. With V trimmed by 5 bases and J by 2 bases, 9 bases remained unmatched. CDR3 sequence: CSVFLWDRPYEQYF. CDR3 nucleotides: TGCAGCGTTTTCCTATGGGACAGACCCTACGAGCAGTACTTC.